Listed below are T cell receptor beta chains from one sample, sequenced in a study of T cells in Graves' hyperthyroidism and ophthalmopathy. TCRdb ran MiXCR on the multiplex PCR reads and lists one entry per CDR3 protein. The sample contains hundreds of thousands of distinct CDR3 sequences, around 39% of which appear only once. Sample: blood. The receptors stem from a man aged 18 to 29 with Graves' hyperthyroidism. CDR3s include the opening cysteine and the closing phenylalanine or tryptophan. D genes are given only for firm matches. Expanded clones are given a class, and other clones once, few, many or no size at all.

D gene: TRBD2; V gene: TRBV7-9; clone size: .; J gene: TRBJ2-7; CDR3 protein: CASRLAGLEQYF; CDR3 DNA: TGTGCCAGCAGGCTAGCGGGCCTCGAGCAGTACTTC
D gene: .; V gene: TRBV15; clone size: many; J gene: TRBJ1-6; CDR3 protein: CATSRERPSNSPLHF; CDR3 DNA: TGTGCCACCAGCAGAGAGAGACCGTCTAATTCACCCCTCCACTTT
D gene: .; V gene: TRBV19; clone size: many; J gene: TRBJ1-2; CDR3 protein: CASTSTGANYGYTF; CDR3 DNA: TGTGCCAGTACCTCGACAGGTGCGAACTATGGCTACACCTTC
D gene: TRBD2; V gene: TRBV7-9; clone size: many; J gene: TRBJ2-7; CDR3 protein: CASSLAAGGVYEQYF; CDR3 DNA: TGTGCCAGCAGCTTAGCGGCGGGAGGGGTCTACGAGCAGTACTTC
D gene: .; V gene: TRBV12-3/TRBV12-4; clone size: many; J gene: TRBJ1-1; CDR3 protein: CASSLGQGDAFF; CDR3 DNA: TGTGCCAGCAGTTTAGGCCAGGGCGACGCTTTCTTT
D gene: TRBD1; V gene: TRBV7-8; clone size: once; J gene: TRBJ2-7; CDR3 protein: CASSIGQAGTYEQYF; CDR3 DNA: TGTGCCAGCAGCATCGGACAGGCCGGGACCTACGAGCAGTACTTC
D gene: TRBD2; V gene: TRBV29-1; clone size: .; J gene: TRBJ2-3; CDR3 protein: CSVWGASGSFPDTQYF; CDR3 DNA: TGCAGCGTTTGGGGGGCTAGCGGGAGTTTCCCAGATACGCAGTATTTT
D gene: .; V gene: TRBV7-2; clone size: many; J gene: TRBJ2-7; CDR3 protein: CASSLGVYEQYF; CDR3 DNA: TGTGCCAGCAGCTTAGGAGTCTACGAGCAGTACTTC
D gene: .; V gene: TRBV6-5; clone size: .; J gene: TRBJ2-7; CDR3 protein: CASRTRGHSYEQYF; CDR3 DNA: TGTGCCAGCAGAACTAGGGGACACTCCTACGAGCAGTACTTC
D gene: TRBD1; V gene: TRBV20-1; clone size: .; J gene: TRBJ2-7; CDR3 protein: CSAGDRGFYEQYF; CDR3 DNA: TGCAGTGCGGGGGACAGGGGGTTCTACGAGCAGTACTTC
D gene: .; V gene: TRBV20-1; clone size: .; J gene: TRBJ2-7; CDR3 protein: CSAQTQGYRNEQYF; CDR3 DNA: TGCAGTGCACAAACACAGGGTTACAGGAACGAGCAGTACTTC